This T cell receptor beta chain was captured by sequencing in a study of blood T cells in healthy people across ages. The study's findings and limits: Estimated diversity, derived from one million T cells, was regarded as an underestimate. Naive and antigen-experienced cells could not be conclusively compared, given unsorted PBMCs. The study found more naive CD4+ cells and higher diversity in long-lived than aged donors.

The use of a sample-barcoded 5' primer and a J-beta primer mix characterized a second PCR of roughly 7 to 11 cycles. Tags on each cDNA molecule came from a template-switch adaptor with 12 random nucleotides. One entry per CDR3 protein results from TCRdb running MiXCR on the 5' RACE reads. The sample contains about 1.4 million distinct CDR3 sequences, approximately 59% of which appear only once. A remark on this clonotype: What it binds is not known.

Germline CDR1 is MNHEY and CDR2 is SMNVEV (reference sequence). The CDR3 loop spans 17 amino acids. V dropped 3 bases and J dropped 0; count of bases not matched to a gene: 7. The specimen sequenced was blood. The chain employs TRBV27 and TRBJ1-4; 7 bases match TRBD1. The TCR was taken from a man between 18 and 35 years old in good health. In nucleotides, the CDR3 is TGTGCCAGCAGTTTTGACAGGGCGACTGCAACTAATGAAAAACTGTTTTTT. It yields the protein CASSFDRATATNEKLFF.